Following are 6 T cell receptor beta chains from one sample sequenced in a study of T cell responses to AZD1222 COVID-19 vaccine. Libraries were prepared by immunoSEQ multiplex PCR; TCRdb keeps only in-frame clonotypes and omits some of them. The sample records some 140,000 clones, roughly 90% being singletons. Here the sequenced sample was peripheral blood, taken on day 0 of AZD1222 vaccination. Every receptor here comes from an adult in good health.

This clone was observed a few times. CDR3 in DNA: TGTGCCAGCAGCAAAGCCCCTAACGGGAGCTCCTACGAGCAGTACTTC. It is translated as CASSKAPNGSSYEQYF. The gene calls are TRBV21-1 and TRBJ2-7; the D call TRBD2 from the table was never checked on the DNA. TRBV21-1 is classified as a pseudogene. The CDR3 is 16 residues long.

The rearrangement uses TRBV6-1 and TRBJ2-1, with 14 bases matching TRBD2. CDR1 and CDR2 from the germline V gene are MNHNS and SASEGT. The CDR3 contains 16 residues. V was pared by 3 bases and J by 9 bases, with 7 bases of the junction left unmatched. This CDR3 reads CASSEGLAGVAGEQFF. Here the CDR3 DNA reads TGTGCCAGCAGTGAGGGACTAGCGGGAGTTGCGGGTGAGCAGTTCTTC.

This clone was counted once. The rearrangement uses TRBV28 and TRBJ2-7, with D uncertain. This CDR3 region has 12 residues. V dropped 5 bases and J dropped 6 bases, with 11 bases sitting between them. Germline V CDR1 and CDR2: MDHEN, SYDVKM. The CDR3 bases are TGTGCCAGCAGTCCCCCCGTTGGCGAGCAGTACTTC. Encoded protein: CASSPPVGEQYF.

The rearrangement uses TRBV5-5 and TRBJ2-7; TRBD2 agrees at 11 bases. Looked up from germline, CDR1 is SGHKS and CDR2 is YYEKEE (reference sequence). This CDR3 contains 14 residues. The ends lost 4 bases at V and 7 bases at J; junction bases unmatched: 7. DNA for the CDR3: TGTGCCAGCAGCATGGGACTAGCGGTGGGAGAGCAGTACTTC. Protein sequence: CASSMGLAVGEQYF.

CDR3 DNA: TGTGCCAGTAGTGTACAGGACAGGTCCTACGAGCAGTACTTC. Protein product: CASSVQDRSYEQYF. The V gene is TRBV19, the J gene TRBJ2-7; the match to TRBD1 covers 7 bases. Trimming took 5 bases from V and 1 from J; bases not matched to a gene: 5. This CDR3 is 14 amino acids long. CDR1 and CDR2 (germline): LNHDA, SQIVND (reference sequence). The whole variable domain, remainder taken from reference TRBV19 and TRBJ2-7, is DGGITQSPKYLFRKEGQNVTLSCEQNLNHDAMYWYRQDPGQGLRLIYYSQIVNDFQKGDIAEGYSVSREKKESFPLTVTSAQKNPTAFYLCASSVQDRSYEQYFGPGTRLTVT.

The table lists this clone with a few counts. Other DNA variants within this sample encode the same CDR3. DNA for the CDR3: TGTGCCAGCAGCTTAGGGGGGGCAACTAATGAAAAACTGTTTTTT. It codes for CASSLGGATNEKLFF. The chain couples TRBV28 to TRBJ1-4; TRBD1 might be the D (6 bases). The CDR3 is made up of 15 amino acids. V lost 6 bases and J lost 0, with 11 bases in between. Per germline, CDR1 MDHEN and CDR2 SYDVKM.